Each of the 23 T cell receptor beta chains below was sequenced from the same sample in a study of control samples from healthy donors and cancer patients. Profiling relied on immunoSEQ multiplex PCR, and the TCRdb table lists in-frame clones only, not all of them. The sample records 45,000 or so clones, approximately 89% being singletons. The sample was PBMCs. These receptors came from a woman between 40 and 50 years old with head and neck cancer.

The rearrangement joins TRBV19 to TRBJ1-1; 8 nucleotides agree with TRBD1. Germline loops: CDR1 LNHDA, CDR2 SQIVND (reference sequence). The CDR3 is 14 residues long. J lost 5 bases, V lost 7 bases, and 9 bases had no gene match. This chain's CDR3 is CASTSTGGFTEAFF. The CDR3 bases are TGTGCCAGTACCTCCACAGGGGGGTTTACTGAAGCTTTCTTT.

A note on this clone: One end of the junction varies from germline; a read error may be responsible. J is TRBJ1-3 and V is TRBV19, with D unresolved. The CDR3 loop spans 15 amino acids. Germline CDR1 and CDR2: LNHDA and SQIVND (reference sequence). This CDR3 is CASRIGRDSGNTIYF. CDR3 DNA sequence: TGTGCCAGTAGAATAGGACGGGACTCTGGAAACACCATATATTTT.

The chain employs TRBV6-5 and TRBJ2-2; unclear D gene. CDR1 is MNHEY and CDR2 is SVGAGI in the germline V gene. The CDR3 totals 16 residues. V gave up 0 bases and J gave up 1 base, with 9 bases separating them. Here the CDR3 reads CASSYSFSRNTGELFF. In DNA, the CDR3 is TGTGCCAGCAGTTACTCGTTCAGCAGGAACACCGGGGAGCTGTTTTTT.

The chain couples TRBV19 to TRBJ2-1, with unresolved D. This CDR3 is 11 amino acids long. In germline, CDR1 is LNHDA, CDR2 SQIVND (reference sequence). V lost 4 bases and J lost 8, with 6 bases in between. The CDR3 region has the DNA TGTGCCAGTAGTAGTATGGATGAGCAGTTCTTC. It specifies CASSSMDEQFF.

V usage is TRBV5-1 and J usage is TRBJ2-2; TRBD2 agrees at 8 bases. CDR3 length: 16 amino acids. V was clipped by 4 bases and J by 4 bases; unmatched bases: 9. Germline CDR1 and CDR2: SGHRS and YFSETQ. The CDR3 region has the DNA TGCGCCAGCAGCCAAGGGACTAGTTCGGGCACCGGGGAGCTGTTTTTT. Amino acids: CASSQGTSSGTGELFF.

The V and J genes are TRBV4-2 and TRBJ1-5, with 7 positions matching TRBD1. After removal of 2 bases from V and 5 bases from J, the junction contained 3 bases not matched to a gene. This CDR3 contains 14 residues. Germline loops: CDR1 LGHNA, CDR2 YNFKEQ. CDR3 sequence (DNA): TGTGCCAGCAGCCAACGAGACAGGGATCAGCCCCAGCATTTT. This encodes CASSQRDRDQPQHF.

CDR3 DNA sequence: TGTGCCAGCAGCCAAGGGACAGGAGGATACACTGAAGCTTTCTTT. It translates to CASSQGTGGYTEAFF. V usage is TRBV3-1 (or the pseudogene TRBV3-2) and J usage is TRBJ1-1; 7 bases agree with TRBD1. V lost 1 base to trimming and J lost 3 bases; unmatched junction nucleotides: 5. Germline CDR1 LGHDT, CDR2 YNNKEL (reference sequence). The CDR3 runs 15 residues.

The chain uses TRBV5-4 and TRBJ2-5; 10 positions match TRBD2. Per germline, CDR1 SGHNT and CDR2 YYREEE (reference sequence). V gave up 5 bases and J gave up 4 bases; unmatched junction bases: 11. This CDR3 is 16 amino acids long. CDR3 coding DNA: TGTGCCAGCAGTAGGGGGCTAGCGGGAGACTTAGAGACCCAGTACTTC. It translates to CASSRGLAGDLETQYF.

The chain combines TRBV7-8 with TRBJ2-5; 7 nucleotides match TRBD2. Germline CDR1 reads SGHVS; CDR2 reads FQNEAQ. This CDR3 contains 17 residues. The junction had 12 bases not matched to a gene; V was cut back by 3 bases and J by 2 bases. The chain's CDR3 is CASSLGLADQTQETQYF. Here the CDR3 DNA reads TGTGCCAGCAGCTTGGGGCTAGCGGACCAAACTCAAGAGACCCAGTACTTC.

This chain links TRBV11-1 with TRBJ2-5; 11 bases line up with TRBD2. The CDR3 is made up of 15 amino acids. Germline assignment: CDR1 SGHAT and CDR2 FQDESV (reference sequence). V lost 4 bases to trimming and J lost 2 bases; unmatched junction nucleotides: 3. Here the CDR3 reads CASSSGTSGQETQYF. For the CDR3, the DNA is TGTGCCAGCAGCTCGGGGACTAGCGGACAAGAGACCCAGTACTTC. Looking up the rest from reference TRBV11-1 and TRBJ2-5 gives the full variable domain: EAEVAQSPRYKITEKSQAVAFWCDPISGHATLYWYRQILGQGPELLVQFQDESVVDDSQLPKDRFSAERLKGVDSTLKIQPAELGDSAMYLCASSSGTSGQETQYFGPGTRLLVL.

This chain joins TRBV3-1 (or the pseudogene TRBV3-2) and TRBJ2-7; TRBD2 aligns across 15 bases. This CDR3 is 19 amino acids long. V shed 1 base and J 5 bases; nucleotides not matched to a gene: 12. Germline V gene lookup returns CDR1 LGHDT and CDR2 YNNKEL (reference sequence). The CDR3 here is CASSQVPSGLAGGADEQYF. In DNA form, the CDR3 reads TGTGCCAGCAGCCAAGTACCATCGGGACTAGCGGGAGGAGCAGACGAGCAGTACTTC.

This chain joins TRBV7-2 and TRBJ1-6; D unresolved. Trimming took off 1 base at V and 10 bases at J, with 11 bases between the two ends. The germline V gene has CDR1 SGHTA and CDR2 FQGNSA. CDR3 size: 14 residues. The CDR3: CASSLVVPSSPLHF. In nucleotides, the CDR3 is TGTGCCAGCAGCTTAGTGGTTCCAAGCTCACCCCTCCACTTT.

The CDR3 spells CASSLGYGQGTSGYTF. CDR3 coding DNA: TGCGCCAGCAGCTTGGGGTATGGACAGGGGACGTCTGGCTACACCTTC. The genes are TRBV5-1 and TRBJ1-2; TRBD1 agrees at 9 bases. The V gene end was trimmed by 0 bases and the J gene end by 7 bases; junction bases not matched to a gene: 10. CDR3 length equals 16 residues. CDR1 SGHRS and CDR2 YFSETQ come from the germline V gene.

The chain has TRBV5-8 and TRBJ2-3; D tentatively reads TRBD1 or TRBD2 (7 bases each). Trimming cost V 3 bases and J 13 bases, with 21 bases left between them. Germline-derived CDR1 and CDR2 are SGHTS and YDEGEE. The CDR3 consists of 14 residues. The CDR3 DNA sequence: TGTGCCAGCAGCTCCCAGGGGGGGGGCCGCCAGGAGTATTTT. Its translation is CASSSQGGGRQEYF.

The CDR3: CASRPGQGSGGNQPQHF. The CDR3 DNA reads as TGTGCCAGCCGTCCGGGACAGGGGAGCGGGGGCAATCAGCCCCAGCATTTT. This chain links TRBV6-6 with TRBJ1-5, with 10 bases identical to TRBD1. Germline-derived CDR1 and CDR2 are MNHNY and SVGAGI (reference sequence). V was pared by 8 bases and J by 2 bases, with 12 bases of the junction left unmatched. CDR3 length: 17 amino acids.

The V gene is TRBV7-6, the J gene TRBJ2-2; TRBD2 matches at 11 bases. V was clipped by 0 bases and J by 7 bases; unmatched bases: 4. The V gene's germline CDR1 is SGHVS and CDR2 FNYEAQ. The CDR3 covers 16 residues. The DNA of the CDR3 is TGTGCCAGCAGCTTAGCGCTAGCGGGAGGTAGCGGGGAGCTGTTTTTT. Its protein is CASSLALAGGSGELFF.

V is TRBV18 and J is TRBJ2-1; 10 positions match TRBD2. Looked up from germline, CDR1 is KGHSH and CDR2 is LQKENI. Losses at the gene ends were 1 base for V and 4 bases for J; bases not matched to a gene: 7. There are 17 residues in the CDR3. CDR3 amino acids: CASSPLSGGAPYNEQFF. DNA for the CDR3: TGTGCCAGCTCACCACTGAGCGGGGGGGCACCTTACAATGAGCAGTTCTTC.

The V call is TRBV5-1, the J call TRBJ2-7, with 9 bases matching TRBD1. CDR1 and CDR2 (germline): SGHRS, YFSETQ. This CDR3 is 19 amino acids long. Trimming removed 3 bases from V and 4 bases from J; junction bases left unmatched: 20. CDR3 in amino acids: CASSSIPGQGPTSPYEQYF. The CDR3 region has the DNA TGCGCCAGCAGCTCTATTCCGGGACAGGGACCAACATCACCTTACGAGCAGTACTTC.

In DNA, the CDR3 is TGTGCCAGCAGTTTAGAGGGCAGGCCTTTCTTT. Translating gives CASSLEGRPFF. The chain carries TRBV12-3 or TRBV12-4 and TRBJ1-1; D is unclear. V was cut by 1 base and J by 12 bases, with 9 bases left in between. The CDR3 is 11 amino acids.

The chain has TRBV6-5 and TRBJ2-7, with 7 bases matching TRBD1. Trimming cost V 6 bases and J 0 bases; bases outside gene matches: 8. Germline loops: CDR1 MNHEY, CDR2 SVGAGI. The CDR3 contains 15 residues. In DNA form, the CDR3 reads TGTGCCAGCAGCAGAACCCGGGACAGCTCCTACGAGCAGTACTTC. Translated: CASSRTRDSSYEQYF.

This chain joins TRBV5-1 and TRBJ1-5; tentatively, D is TRBD1 (6 bases). Germline values: CDR1 SGHRS, CDR2 YFSETQ. This CDR3 is built from 17 residues. The V gene lost 0 bases and the J gene lost 4 bases, with 17 bases spanning the gap. The CDR3 DNA reads as TGCGCCAGCAGCTTGGGGGGCCAAGGGGGAGCAAATCAGCCCCAGCATTTT. Protein sequence: CASSLGGQGGANQPQHF. The variable domain in full, with the rest retrieved from reference TRBV5-1 and TRBJ1-5, is KAGVTQTPRYLIKTRGQQVTLSCSPISGHRSVSWYQQTPGQGLQFLFEYFSETQRNKGNFPGRFSGRQFSNSRSEMNVSTLELGDSALYLCASSLGGQGGANQPQHFGDGTRLSIL.

V usage is TRBV2 and J usage is TRBJ1-4; tentative D call: TRBD1 (5 bases). CDR3 length: 15 residues. The V end lost 7 bases, the J end lost 4 bases, and 16 bases lay between the germline ends. Germline values: CDR1 SNHLY, CDR2 FYNNEI. CDR3 region: CASIREGLLNEKLFF. The CDR3 region has the DNA TGTGCCAGCATTCGGGAGGGACTGCTTAATGAAAAACTGTTTTTT.

This chain joins TRBV19 and TRBJ2-6; the D is unclear. The germline gives CDR1 LNHDA, CDR2 SQIVND (reference sequence). Trimming shortened V by 3 bases and J by 0 bases, and 9 bases separated the two germline ends. CDR3 length equals 16 residues. CDR3 nucleotides: TGTGCCAGTAGTATCTACAGCTACTCTGGGGCCAACGTCCTGACTTTC. It encodes CASSIYSYSGANVLTF.